This TCR beta chain was captured in a study of T cell repertoires in ileal Crohn's disease. This clone turned up a few times. Germline V gene sequence: CDR1 SQVTM, CDR2 ANQGSEA. The V and J ends lost 3 bases and 1 base respectively, with 15 bases between them. The CDR3 extends over 15 amino acids. TCRdb keeps only in-frame clones here, not all; method: immunoSEQ multiplex PCR. The sample contains some 30,000 clones, around three quarters of which appear only once. The V call is TRBV29-1, the J call TRBJ1-1; possible D gene TRBD1, 5 bases. This TCR derives from an adult with Crohn's disease. Sequencing was carried out using ileal tissue. CDR3 nucleotide sequence: TGCAGCGTTGAGGGTATCCCCCAGGGGAACACTGAAGCTTTCTTT. Translating it yields CSVEGIPQGNTEAFF.